This T cell receptor (beta chain) was observed in a study of cytomegalovirus exposure and HLA in healthy donors. Germline-derived CDR1 and CDR2 are SQVTM and ANQGSEA. CDR3 size: 13 residues. V lost 4 bases to trimming and J lost 4 bases; unmatched junction nucleotides: 0. In the PCR, 60 Vbeta and 13 Jbeta primers were used. Per the study methods: Some 11 million of the 60 million to 90 million unique TCR beta chains counted in a later analysis were shared. The method was immunoSEQ multiplex PCR; TCRdb's version includes in-frame clones alone and lacks a portion of them. Clone size and V and J calls were adopted from that table, with D and trimming inferred from the DNA. Recorded for this sample: 45,000 to 50,000 clones. In the case of this clone: Its antigen remains unknown. The sample has other DNA sequences that encode this CDR3 too.

Study-wide results and caveats: A later analysis linked some 17,000 TCR beta sequences to HLA alleles at 0.05 false discovery rate. It was 150 or so TCR beta chains that were listed as cytomegalovirus-associated.

Material: PBMCs. The chain uses TRBV29-1 and TRBJ2-7; 14 bases fit TRBD2. The sequence was obtained from a male donor in good health and CMV-seronegative. The CDR3 spells CSVGTSGGYEQYF. DNA of the CDR3: TGCAGCGTTGGGACTAGCGGGGGGTACGAGCAGTACTTC.